Below are 30 T cell receptor beta chains sequenced from a single sample in a study of blood T cell repertoires in COVID-19. Sequenced by immunoSEQ multiplex PCR; TCRdb stores in-frame clones only, minus some. In the table there are roughly 200,000 clones, about 85% of which are singletons. Sequencing was carried out using peripheral blood. Every receptor here comes from a woman aged 45-65 years with COVID-19, enrolled during active disease.

The chain carries TRBV9 and TRBJ1-1, with D hard to call. With 0 bases removed from V and 1 base from J, the gap between germline ends came to 7 bases. Germline V gives CDR1 SGDLS, CDR2 YYNGEE. This CDR3 spans 14 amino acids. This CDR3 is CASSVGAGNTEAFF. The DNA for the CDR3 is TGTGCCAGCAGCGTAGGCGCTGGGAACACTGAAGCTTTCTTT.

This chain links TRBV19 with TRBJ1-5, with a tentative D call TRBD1 (6 bases). CDR1 LNHDA and CDR2 SQIVND come from the germline V gene (reference sequence). This CDR3 contains 15 residues. V was clipped by 5 bases and J by 1 base, with 12 bases between them. The CDR3 nucleotides are TGTGCCAGTAGTTCCAGGGGTGGAAGCAATCAGCCCCAGCATTTT. This translates into CASSSRGGSNQPQHF.

CDR3 coding DNA: TGTGCCAGCAGTTTATGGACAGCTGGGGCCAACGTCCTGACTTTC. This encodes CASSLWTAGANVLTF. The rearrangement uses TRBV27 and TRBJ2-6; possibly TRBD1 for D (6 bases). Trimming removed 1 base from V and 2 bases from J, with 6 bases in between. The CDR3 runs to 15 residues. Germline-derived CDR1 and CDR2 are MNHEY and SMNVEV (reference sequence).

The chain uses TRBV5-1 and TRBJ2-7; D possibly corresponds to TRBD2 (5 bases). This CDR3 is 14 amino acids long. Germline assignment: CDR1 SGHRS and CDR2 YFSETQ. The V end lost 0 bases, the J end lost 3 bases, and 10 bases lay between the germline ends. The chain's CDR3 is CASSLGGAIYEQYF. The CDR3 bases are TGCGCCAGCAGCTTGGGGGGAGCAATCTACGAGCAGTACTTC.

V gene TRBV21-1 combines with J gene TRBJ1-2; the table gives TRBD1 as D, unverified against the DNA. TRBV21-1 is a pseudogene locus. The CDR3 extends over 20 amino acids. The CDR3: CASSKARKRIRPHLPGGYTF. The CDR3 region has the DNA TGTGCCAGCAGCAAAGCGCGAAAAAGGATCAGGCCACACCTACCTGGGGGCTACACCTTC.

The V call is TRBV6-5, the J call TRBJ1-2, with a possible D match to TRBD1 (5 bases). Germline CDR1 is MNHEY and CDR2 is SVGAGI. The CDR3 extends over 15 amino acids. V lost 5 bases and J lost 8, with 21 bases in between. The CDR3, as DNA: TGTGCCAGCAGTAGCAGGGTTACCCCCCTCTCGGGCTACACCTTC. It encodes CASSSRVTPLSGYTF.

This clone was seen a handful of times. V gene TRBV21-1 combines with J gene TRBJ2-6; TRBD1 is the table's D call and was not checked against the DNA. TRBV21-1 is reported as a pseudogene. The CDR3 consists of 18 residues. The DNA for the CDR3 is TGTGCCAGCATCTCTGACCGTTACAGGAACTCTGGGGCCAACGTCCTGACTTTC. Translating gives CASISDRYRNSGANVLTF.

The rearrangement joins TRBV7-9 to TRBJ1-1; TRBD1 aligns across 11 bases. This CDR3 spans 15 amino acids. V lost 5 bases and J lost 5; bases outside the gene matches: 7. CDR1 and CDR2 from the germline V gene are SEHNR and FQNEAQ (reference sequence). As DNA, the CDR3 is TGTGCCAGCAGCGGCTGGGACAGGGGGAGGACTGAAGCTTTCTTT. This encodes CASSGWDRGRTEAFF. The variable domain in full, completed from reference TRBV7-9 and TRBJ1-1, reads DTGVSQNPRHKITKRGQNVTFRCDPISEHNRLYWYRQTLGQGPEFLTYFQNEAQLEKSRLLSDRFSAERPKGSFSTLEIQRTEQGDSAMYLCASSGWDRGRTEAFFGQGTRLTVV.

This CDR3 reads CASSLMRDTGELFF. The CDR3 DNA reads as TGTGCCAGCAGCTTAATGCGGGACACCGGGGAGCTGTTTTTT. This chain links TRBV11-2 with TRBJ2-2, with a weak D call TRBD2 (5 bases). This CDR3 comprises 14 residues. Germline V gene lookup returns CDR1 SGHAT and CDR2 FQNNGV. V lost 2 bases and J 3 bases, leaving 7 bases between the germline ends.

This chain links TRBV27 with TRBJ2-6; TRBD1 matches 12 bases. Germline-derived CDR1 and CDR2 are MNHEY and SMNVEV (reference sequence). Losses at the gene ends were 4 bases for V and 4 bases for J; bases not matched to a gene: 8. This CDR3 region has 18 residues. The CDR3: CASSYRDRGRPGANVLTF. The DNA of the CDR3 is TGTGCCAGCAGTTACCGGGACAGGGGGCGGCCGGGGGCCAACGTCCTGACTTTC.

This clone was seen a single time. The chain employs TRBV29-1 and TRBJ2-1; 8 nucleotides align to TRBD2. J lost 1 base, V lost 6 bases, and 5 bases had no gene match. The CDR3 has 14 amino acids. Per germline, CDR1 SQVTM and CDR2 ANQGSEA. The CDR3 sequence is CSVDTGGSYNEQFF. CDR3 in DNA: TGCAGCGTGGACACGGGGGGGTCCTACAATGAGCAGTTCTTC.

The chain combines TRBV30 with TRBJ1-3; the match to TRBD1 covers 10 bases. The V gene end was trimmed by 1 base and the J gene end by 4 bases; junction bases not matched to a gene: 4. Germline loops: CDR1 GTSNPN, CDR2 SVGIG (reference sequence). The CDR3 sequence is 15 residues long. The CDR3, as DNA: TGTGCCTGGAGTGCGACAGGGGGCTTGGGAAACACCATATATTTT. Translating gives CAWSATGGLGNTIYF.

CDR3 sequence: CASSREDTQYF. CDR3 nucleotide sequence: TGTGCCAGCAGCCGCGAAGATACGCAGTATTTT. The chain has TRBV13 and TRBJ2-3; D is unclear. The CDR3 runs 11 residues. The germline CDR1 and CDR2 sequences are PRHDT and FYEKMQ (reference sequence). V was shortened by 5 bases and J by 5 bases, with 5 bases between the two germline ends.

This clone was counted once. The chain uses TRBV6-4 and TRBJ1-2; no clear D gene. The V end lost 0 bases, the J end lost 8 bases, and 7 bases lay between the germline ends. CDR3 length equals 12 residues. Germline V gene lookup returns CDR1 MRHNA and CDR2 SNTAGT. CDR3 sequence: CASSDSGSGYTF. DNA of the CDR3: TGTGCCAGCAGTGACTCGGGGAGCGGCTACACCTTC.

V is TRBV7-8 and J is TRBJ1-5, with a tentative D call TRBD1 (5 bases). Per germline, CDR1 SGHVS and CDR2 FQNEAQ. Trimming removed 5 bases at V and 9 bases at J, with 23 bases between. The CDR3 runs 16 residues. CDR3 nucleotide sequence: TGTGCCAGCAGCCCATCGGGACTCTTACTCGGATCGCCCCAGCATTTT. As protein: CASSPSGLLLGSPQHF.

V and J are TRBV2 and TRBJ1-1; no definite D call. Germline V lookup: CDR1 SNHLY, CDR2 FYNNEI. The CDR3 has 14 amino acids. Deletions cut 8 bases from V and 4 bases from J, with 17 bases between. CDR3 nucleotides: TGTGCCAGCTTGTTTCAAAGAGGTAGCACTGAAGCTTTCTTT. Translating gives CASLFQRGSTEAFF.

The chain uses TRBV2 and TRBJ1-1; 7 bases are shared with TRBD1. The length of the CDR3 is 15 residues. The V gene end was trimmed by 8 bases and the J gene end by 0 bases; junction bases not matched to a gene: 9. In germline, CDR1 is SNHLY, CDR2 FYNNEI. CDR3 sequence reads: CASGTGDRLNTEAFF. In DNA form, the CDR3 reads TGTGCCAGCGGAACGGGGGACAGACTGAACACTGAAGCTTTCTTT.

CDR3: CASSSPTGAYNSPLHF. The CDR3, as DNA: TGTGCCAGCAGTTCTCCTACAGGGGCGTATAATTCACCCCTCCACTTT. This chain joins TRBV6-2 or TRBV6-3 and TRBJ1-6; TRBD1 aligns across 7 bases. Germline CDR1 is MNHEY and CDR2 is SVGEGT. With V trimmed by 4 bases and J by 4 bases, 7 bases remained unmatched. CDR3 size: 16 residues.

The chain is built from TRBV19 and TRBJ2-7; possibly TRBD1 for D (6 bases). Trimming pared 3 bases from V and 4 bases from J, leaving 16 bases between. The CDR3 is made up of 15 amino acids. Germline V CDR1 and CDR2: LNHDA, SQIVND (reference sequence). This chain's CDR3 is CASSIMVGRGYEQYF. Written as DNA, the CDR3 is TGTGCCAGTAGTATTATGGTCGGAAGGGGGTACGAGCAGTACTTC.

This clone was detected only once. The CDR3 here is CASSFEGPTSYNEQFF. CDR3 nucleotides: TGTGCCAGCAGTTTTGAGGGTCCCACCTCTTACAATGAGCAGTTCTTC. V usage is TRBV27 and J usage is TRBJ2-1, with TRBD2 as a possible D gene (5 bases). V was shortened by 3 bases and J by 4 bases, with 16 bases between the two germline ends. Germline assignment: CDR1 MNHEY and CDR2 SMNVEV (reference sequence). CDR3 length: 16 amino acids.

The chain employs TRBV24-1 and TRBJ1-5; 8 bases map to TRBD1. V lost 3 bases to trimming and J lost 0 bases; unmatched junction nucleotides: 3. The germline CDR1 and CDR2 sequences are KGHDR and SFDVKD. The CDR3 is 16 amino acids. Here the CDR3 DNA reads TGTGCCACCAGTGATCGGACAGGGAATAGCAATCAGCCCCAGCATTTT. As protein: CATSDRTGNSNQPQHF.

V and J are TRBV6-5 and TRBJ1-2; 7 nucleotides match TRBD1. The germline V gene encodes CDR1 MNHEY and CDR2 SVGAGI. V was pared by 6 bases and J by 8 bases, with 15 bases of the junction left unmatched. This CDR3 spans 15 amino acids. The CDR3 nucleotides read TGTGCCAGCAGCCTCATACAGGGGCCGTTGAAGGGCTACACCTTC. This encodes CASSLIQGPLKGYTF.

CDR3 nucleotide sequence: TGTGCCAGCAGCTCGCCTACAGGGAATTATCGTGCGCCCTCCTACGAGCAGTACTTC. Translating it yields CASSSPTGNYRAPSYEQYF. This sequence joins TRBV11-3 and TRBJ2-7; the D gene is possibly TRBD1 (6 bases). Per the germline V gene, CDR1 is SGHNT and CDR2 is YENEEA. This CDR3 region has 19 residues. V lost 4 bases and J lost 0, with 25 bases in between.

The chain links TRBV11-3 to TRBJ2-3, with D unresolved. The CDR3 consists of 14 residues. Looked up from germline, CDR1 is SGHNT and CDR2 is YENEEA. Between the trimmed V and J ends, which lost 1 base and 1 base, there was a span of 6 bases. The CDR3 loop reads CASSLGHRTDTQYF. In DNA form, the CDR3 reads TGTGCCAGCAGCTTAGGACATCGCACAGATACGCAGTATTTT. Full variable domain (remainder filled in from reference TRBV11-3 and TRBJ2-3): EAGVVQSPRYKIIEKKQPVAFWCNPISGHNTLYWYLQNLGQGPELLIRYENEEAVDDSQLPKDRFSAERLKGVDSTLKIQPAELGDSAVYLCASSLGHRTDTQYFGPGTRLTVL.

This clone came up a few times. The rearrangement uses TRBV25-1 and TRBJ1-1; maybe TRBD1 (5 bases). The V gene's germline CDR1 is MGHDK and CDR2 SYGVNS. Trimming removed 6 bases at V and 4 bases at J, with 12 bases between. This CDR3 contains 13 residues. CDR3: CASRVAGGTEAFF. The CDR3 coding sequence is TGTGCCAGCAGGGTTGCGGGGGGCACTGAAGCTTTCTTT.

V and J are TRBV7-9 and TRBJ2-1; perhaps TRBD1 as D (6 bases). This CDR3 has 15 residues. Germline assignment: CDR1 SEHNR and CDR2 FQNEAQ (reference sequence). V shed 4 bases and J shed 5 bases, with 15 bases lying between them. The CDR3 region is CASSSWGRGDNEQFF. The CDR3 DNA sequence: TGTGCCAGCAGCTCTTGGGGCAGGGGCGACAATGAGCAGTTCTTC.

J is TRBJ2-3 and V is TRBV19, with no clear D. The CDR3 runs to 12 residues. CDR1 and CDR2 (germline): LNHDA, SQIVND (reference sequence). The V gene lost 1 base and the J gene lost 5 bases, with 4 bases spanning the gap. The CDR3 loop reads CASSIGRDTQYF. CDR3 nucleotides: TGTGCCAGTAGTATAGGGAGAGATACGCAGTATTTT.

The chain employs TRBV19 and TRBJ1-5, with 10 bases identical to TRBD1. Trimming cost V 6 bases and J 5 bases; bases outside gene matches: 7. The CDR3 loop spans 15 amino acids. Per germline, CDR1 LNHDA and CDR2 SQIVND (reference sequence). The CDR3 sequence is CASRTGQGGYQPQHF. The CDR3 DNA sequence: TGTGCCAGTAGAACCGGACAGGGGGGGTATCAGCCCCAGCATTTT.

This clone showed up just once. The chain uses TRBV30 and TRBJ1-5; 7 bases fit TRBD1. Germline CDR1 GTSNPN, CDR2 SVGIG (reference sequence). The V gene end was trimmed by 4 bases and the J gene end by 4 bases; junction bases not matched to a gene: 1. The CDR3 totals 12 residues. The CDR3 spells CAWKTGNQPQHF. The CDR3 region has the DNA TGTGCCTGGAAGACAGGGAATCAGCCCCAGCATTTT.

V gene TRBV10-3 combines with J gene TRBJ2-6; possible D gene TRBD1, 6 bases. The CDR3 covers 17 residues. CDR1 is ENHRY, CDR2 SYGVKD, per germline. Trimming pared 10 bases from V and 0 bases from J, leaving 19 bases between. This CDR3 reads CATRNPTGTSGANVLTF. Here the CDR3 DNA reads TGTGCCACCCGAAACCCAACAGGGACCTCTGGGGCCAACGTCCTGACTTTC.